Sequencing of this T cell receptor (beta chain) was carried out in a study of cytomegalovirus exposure and HLA in healthy donors. Broader study findings: A later analysis reported that several of the most significant clusters appeared to be linked to common viral pathogens, among them Epstein-Barr virus.

This PCR relied on a set of 60 Vbeta primers and 13 Jbeta primers. Generated by immunoSEQ multiplex PCR, the TCRdb table keeps only in-frame clones and is missing some. This table holds fewer than 85,000 clones. Notes on this clone: Its antigen is not identified.

Germline V CDR1 and CDR2: MNHNY, SVGAGI (reference sequence). This CDR3 is 15 amino acids long. V lost 6 bases, J lost 3 bases, and 18 bases lay in between. The clonotype originates from a woman aged 35 to 49 in good health and CMV-seropositive. Sequencing was performed on PBMCs. This chain joins TRBV6-6 and TRBJ2-7; TRBD1 might be the D (6 bases). CDR3 sequence (DNA): TGTGCCAGCAGACCACCAGGGGCGACGTTCTACGAGCAGTACTTC. The encoded protein is CASRPPGATFYEQYF.